This entry describes one TCR beta chain. Losses at the gene ends were 6 bases for V and 5 bases for J; bases not matched to a gene: 12. The CDR3 runs 16 residues. With random hexamers, about 0.45 to 1 ug RNA was reverse transcribed. Using its own MiXCR run on the immunoSEQ multiplex PCR reads, TCRdb lists one record per CDR3 protein. The sample carries about 200,000 distinct CDR3 sequences, nearly 95% recorded once. This sample was taken from a study of CD8 T cells in Susac syndrome. Sequenced material: CD4+ T cells from PBMCs. The source is a human donor with multiple sclerosis. The rearrangement uses TRBV12-3 or TRBV12-4 and TRBJ2-5; 10 bases agree with TRBD2. This chain's CDR3 is CASRLSSGGPTETQYF. In nucleotides, the CDR3 is TGTGCCAGCAGATTGTCTAGCGGGGGCCCTACGGAGACCCAGTACTTC.